These 27 T cell receptor beta chains were all obtained from the same sample, sequenced in a study of PD-L1 blockade in urothelial cancer. Time point defined: pretreatment peripheral blood. The table came from immunoSEQ multiplex PCR; TCRdb's copy has only in-frame clones and leaves some out. The sample consists of about 79,000 clones, 85% of them appearing once. The source material was PBMCs, sampled around atezolizumab (anti-PD-L1) treatment. The receptors were gathered from a man aged 40-50 years with urothelial cancer.

This chain connects TRBV9 to TRBJ1-2, with 7 positions matching TRBD1. The germline CDR1 and CDR2 sequences are SGDLS and YYNGEE. This CDR3 is 13 amino acids long. With V trimmed by 1 base and J by 8 bases, 5 bases remained unmatched. CDR3 sequence reads: CASSVRQGGGYTF. In nucleotides, the CDR3 is TGTGCCAGCAGCGTAAGACAGGGTGGCGGCTACACCTTC.

V gene TRBV6-1 combines with J gene TRBJ1-1, with D perhaps TRBD1 (5 bases). CDR1 is MNHNS, CDR2 SASEGT, per germline. CDR3 length equals 10 residues. Trimming stripped 6 bases from V and 8 bases from J, with 7 bases between. CDR3 coding DNA: TGTGCCAGCAGGGACATCGAAGCTTTCTTT. Protein: CASRDIEAFF.

The V call is TRBV5-6, the J call TRBJ1-5; 10 bases agree with TRBD1. Germline V gene sequence: CDR1 SGHDT, CDR2 YYEEEE. The CDR3 spans 16 residues. J was trimmed by 3 bases and V by 4 bases; bases with no gene match: 7. The CDR3 region is CASSPGTGASNQPQHF. The CDR3 bases are TGTGCCAGCAGCCCCGGGACAGGGGCTTCCAATCAGCCCCAGCATTTT.

The chain recombines TRBV2 with TRBJ2-7; unclear D gene. Germline loops: CDR1 SNHLY, CDR2 FYNNEI. The CDR3 spans 14 residues. Trimming left V 8 bases short and J 6 bases short, with 20 bases between. CDR3 coding DNA: TGTGCCAGCCGGAGTAGCTTCCTAATTCGCGAGCAGTACTTC. Its translation: CASRSSFLIREQYF.

The chain links TRBV6-5 to TRBJ2-7, with D maybe TRBD1 (5 bases). The germline V gene has CDR1 MNHEY and CDR2 SVGAGI. Deletions cut 4 bases from V and 1 base from J, with 8 bases between. The CDR3 has 13 amino acids. CDR3 bases: TGTGCCAGCAGTTTACAGGAGTCCTACGAGCAGTACTTC. Translated, it gives CASSLQESYEQYF.

The chain uses TRBV7-8 and TRBJ1-1; D not certain. Trimming left V 6 bases short and J 4 bases short, with 18 bases between. Germline assignment: CDR1 SGHVS and CDR2 FQNEAQ. The CDR3 covers 15 residues. The CDR3 region is CASRYLSARGTEAFF. The CDR3 bases are TGTGCCAGCAGATATCTCTCGGCGCGGGGCACTGAAGCTTTCTTT.

The J gene is TRBJ2-3, the V gene TRBV27; the D is unclear. CDR3 length: 14 amino acids. Germline V gene lookup returns CDR1 MNHEY and CDR2 SMNVEV (reference sequence). V shed 6 bases and J shed 4 bases, with 14 bases lying between them. Written as DNA, the CDR3 is TGTGCCAGCAGCCCAGTTATCCCCGCAGATACGCAGTATTTT. Its translation is CASSPVIPADTQYF.

The chain couples TRBV9 to TRBJ2-1; possibly TRBD2 for D (6 bases). Germline lookup yields CDR1 SGDLS and CDR2 YYNGEE. The V end was cut by 0 bases, the J end by 10 bases, with 17 bases between. This CDR3 has 15 residues. The CDR3 DNA reads as TGTGCCAGCAGCGTAGAGCCGATCCTTCGGGGGGAGCAGTTCTTC. Translating it yields CASSVEPILRGEQFF.

With respect to this clone: One end of the junction fails to match germline, which may point to a read error. V and J are TRBV5-1 and TRBJ2-7; perhaps TRBD2 as D (5 bases). Looked up from germline, CDR1 is SGHRS and CDR2 is YFSETQ. The CDR3 length is 12 residues. CDR3 sequence (DNA): TGCGCCAGCAGCTTTGCGGGTGACGAGCAGTATTTC. Protein product: CASSFAGDEQYF.

The CDR3 here is CASSSTSGSHNEQFF. The CDR3 DNA is TGCGCCAGCAGCTCGACTAGCGGGAGCCACAATGAGCAGTTCTTC. V usage is TRBV5-1 and J usage is TRBJ2-1; TRBD2 matches at 12 bases. After removal of 3 bases from V and 5 bases from J, the junction contained 3 bases not matched to a gene. CDR3 size: 15 residues. The germline CDR1 and CDR2 sequences are SGHRS and YFSETQ.

The rearrangement joins TRBV5-1 to TRBJ2-7; a weak D match, TRBD2 (5 bases). The CDR3 loop spans 13 amino acids. The V gene's germline CDR1 is SGHRS and CDR2 YFSETQ. V was trimmed by 2 bases and J by 6 bases, leaving 12 bases between them. The chain's CDR3 is CASSLGLRSEQYF. The CDR3 DNA reads TGCGCCAGCAGCTTAGGACTCCGCTCCGAGCAGTACTTC.

J is TRBJ2-3 and V is TRBV27; 7 bases align to TRBD1. The V gene's germline CDR1 is MNHEY and CDR2 SMNVEV (reference sequence). The J segment lost 2 bases and the V segment lost 2 bases, leaving 7 bases of the junction unmatched. The CDR3 is made up of 16 amino acids. The CDR3 reads CASSLKRQGPTDTQYF. CDR3 nucleotide sequence: TGTGCCAGCAGTTTAAAGAGACAGGGCCCCACAGATACGCAGTATTTT.

The rearrangement uses TRBV4-3 and TRBJ2-7, with TRBD2 identical over 11 bases. The junction had 5 bases not matched to a gene; V was cut back by 0 bases and J by 4 bases. CDR1 is LGHNA and CDR2 is YSLEER in the germline V gene. The CDR3 consists of 16 residues. The CDR3: CASSQDATSGTYEQYF. The CDR3 DNA reads TGCGCCAGCAGCCAAGATGCGACTAGCGGGACGTACGAGCAGTACTTC.

Points on this clone: This sample includes further DNA sequences coding for the same CDR3. V usage is TRBV27 and J usage is TRBJ2-7; 7 bases fit TRBD1. The ends lost 5 bases at V and 3 bases at J; junction bases unmatched: 4. The CDR3 covers 13 residues. Germline CDR1 is MNHEY and CDR2 is SMNVEV (reference sequence). The CDR3 bases are TGTGCCAGCAGTCCTCGACAGGGCTACGAGCAGTACTTC. Its translation: CASSPRQGYEQYF.

This clone was found once. This chain uses TRBV29-1 with TRBJ1-1; perhaps TRBD1 as D (6 bases). CDR1 SQVTM and CDR2 ANQGSEA come from the germline V gene. The ends were cut back, 3 bases at V and 1 base at J, with 12 bases in the middle. The CDR3 contains 14 residues. This CDR3 reads CSVDPQGQNTEAFF. The CDR3 nucleotides read TGCAGCGTTGACCCGCAGGGACAGAACACTGAAGCTTTCTTT.

The chain joins TRBV7-8 to TRBJ2-7; 9 positions agree with TRBD2. The V segment lost 8 bases and the J segment 1 base; nucleotides outside the gene matches: 12. Germline V gene data show CDR1 as SGHVS and CDR2 as FQNEAQ. This CDR3 spans 16 amino acids. CDR3 DNA sequence: TGTGCCAGCGGGATTCGACTAGCGGATTTTTCCTACGAGCAGTACTTC. Encoded protein: CASGIRLADFSYEQYF.

The chain joins TRBV19 to TRBJ2-5, with TRBD2 matching 10 bases. Losses at the gene ends were 4 bases for V and 5 bases for J; bases not matched to a gene: 4. The germline V gene has CDR1 LNHDA and CDR2 SQIVND (reference sequence). CDR3 length: 14 amino acids. CDR3 sequence (DNA): TGTGCCAGTAGTAGACTAGCGGGCCCCGAGACCCAGTACTTC. Protein sequence: CASSRLAGPETQYF.

The chain carries TRBV29-1 and TRBJ1-2; D gene unclear. Trimming removed 4 bases at V and 5 bases at J, with 8 bases between. Germline V lookup: CDR1 SQVTM, CDR2 ANQGSEA. The CDR3 extends over 11 amino acids. This CDR3 is CSVAGEYGYTF. In DNA form, the CDR3 reads TGCAGCGTTGCCGGAGAGTATGGCTACACCTTC.

The V and J genes are TRBV6-1 and TRBJ1-2; tentatively, D is TRBD1 (6 bases). The CDR3 extends over 12 amino acids. V was shortened by 7 bases and J by 5 bases, with 11 bases between the two germline ends. The germline CDR1 and CDR2 sequences are MNHNS and SASEGT. The CDR3, as DNA: TGTGCCAGCAACCGACAGGATTATGGCTACACCTTC. Its protein is CASNRQDYGYTF.

The genes are TRBV6-5 and TRBJ1-1; 8 nucleotides line up with TRBD1. Trimming took 5 bases from V and 1 from J; bases not matched to a gene: 3. Germline V gives CDR1 MNHEY, CDR2 SVGAGI. This CDR3 is 14 amino acids long. This CDR3 reads CASSPTGANTEAFF. In nucleotides, the CDR3 is TGTGCCAGCAGTCCGACAGGGGCGAACACTGAAGCTTTCTTT.

The chain is built from TRBV6-1 and TRBJ2-1; TRBD2 agrees at 7 bases. The CDR3 has 17 residues. Germline assignment: CDR1 MNHNS and CDR2 SASEGT. V shed 0 bases, J shed 1 base, and the junction held 6 bases outside the gene matches. The DNA for the CDR3 is TGTGCCAGCAGTGAAGCAAGGGGAGGGGCATCCTACAATGAGCAGTTCTTC. It translates to CASSEARGGASYNEQFF.

J is TRBJ2-3 and V is TRBV9; no firm D call. The germline V and J ends were trimmed by 2 bases and 6 bases, with 16 bases remaining between them. Germline CDR1 SGDLS, CDR2 YYNGEE. The CDR3 is 15 residues long. The CDR3 here is CASSVSSETTDTQYF. The CDR3 DNA reads TGTGCCAGCAGCGTCTCGTCAGAAACAACGGATACGCAGTATTTT.

The genes are TRBV19 and TRBJ2-7; D may be TRBD1 (5 bases). Between the trimmed V and J ends, which lost 5 bases and 6 bases, there was a span of 20 bases. Germline lookup yields CDR1 LNHDA and CDR2 SQIVND (reference sequence). The CDR3 loop spans 15 amino acids. The CDR3 reads CASSPTRQSSVEQYF. The DNA of the CDR3 is TGTGCCAGTAGTCCCACCAGACAGTCGTCGGTCGAGCAGTACTTC.

This clone was counted a single time. This rearrangement joins TRBV7-9 to TRBJ1-2; 7 bases are a match to TRBD1. Trimming cost V 11 bases and J 6 bases; bases outside gene matches: 6. There are 11 residues in the CDR3. Germline lookup yields CDR1 SEHNR and CDR2 FQNEAQ (reference sequence). The CDR3 sequence: CASRGSHGYTF. The CDR3 nucleotides read TGTGCCTCCAGGGGGTCCCATGGCTACACCTTC.

This chain links TRBV7-2 with TRBJ2-3; D remains unclear. Germline CDR1 is SGHTA and CDR2 is FQGNSA. CDR3 size: 14 residues. Trimming left V 1 base short and J 6 bases short, with 11 bases between. CDR3 residues: CASSLGPFRDTQYF. CDR3 coding DNA: TGTGCCAGCAGCTTAGGTCCATTCAGGGATACGCAGTATTTT.

This clone was counted only a few times. The gene calls are TRBV2 and TRBJ2-2; D possibly uses TRBD1 or TRBD2 (6 bases each). CDR1 is SNHLY, CDR2 FYNNEI, per germline. There are 13 residues in the CDR3. Trimming pared 6 bases from V and 7 bases from J, leaving 12 bases between. The CDR3 DNA follows: TGTGCCAGCAGGGAACAGGGAGGCGGGGAGCTGTTTTTT. Its protein product is CASREQGGGELFF.

The V and J genes are TRBV29-1 and TRBJ1-2; no reliable D call. Trimming shortened V by 5 bases and J by 7 bases, and 5 bases separated the two germline ends. There are 9 residues in the CDR3. Germline loops: CDR1 SQVTM, CDR2 ANQGSEA. CDR3 region: CSVSSGYTF. Here the CDR3 DNA reads TGCAGCGTTTCTAGTGGCTACACCTTC.